The present T cell receptor (beta chain) was sequenced within a study of blood T cell repertoires in COVID-19. About the research overall: Material from acute and convalescent COVID-19 was sourced from the United States, Italy and Spain.

Authors' data handling: Reference gene primer amplification in the assay estimated nucleated cell counts. Libraries were prepared by immunoSEQ multiplex PCR; TCRdb keeps only in-frame clonotypes and omits some of them. The DNA was the basis for D and trimming; V, J and clone size are from that table. The table records about 300,000 clones, roughly 86% of them present only once. Germline values: CDR1 MNHEY, CDR2 SVGAGI. The V gene end was trimmed by 0 bases and the J gene end by 6 bases; junction bases not matched to a gene: 1. The CDR3 extends over 14 amino acids. The TCR sequence derives from a woman younger than 30 who had recovered from COVID-19. Input material: PBMCs or T cells enriched from blood (not recorded which). This chain connects TRBV6-5 to TRBJ2-2; 7 positions match TRBD2. CDR3 nucleotide sequence: TGTGCCAGCAGTTACTCCCGGGGGGCCGGGGAGCTGTTTTTT. Translating gives CASSYSRGAGELFF.